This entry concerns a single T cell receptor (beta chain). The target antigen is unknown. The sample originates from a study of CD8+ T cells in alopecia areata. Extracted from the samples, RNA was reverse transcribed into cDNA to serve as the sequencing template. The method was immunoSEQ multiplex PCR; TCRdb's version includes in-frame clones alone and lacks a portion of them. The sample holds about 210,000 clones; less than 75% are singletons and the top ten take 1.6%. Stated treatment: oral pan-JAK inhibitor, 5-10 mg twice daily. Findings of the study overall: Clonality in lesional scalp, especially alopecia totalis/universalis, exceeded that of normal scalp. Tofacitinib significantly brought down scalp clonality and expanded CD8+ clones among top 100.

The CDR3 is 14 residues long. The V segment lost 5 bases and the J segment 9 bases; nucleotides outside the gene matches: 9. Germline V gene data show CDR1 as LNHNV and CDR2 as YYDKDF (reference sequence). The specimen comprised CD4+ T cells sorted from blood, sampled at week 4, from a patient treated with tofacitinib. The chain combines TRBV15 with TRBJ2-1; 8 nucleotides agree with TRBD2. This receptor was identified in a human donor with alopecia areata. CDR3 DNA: TGTGCCACCAGCGCGCGCCCAACTAGCGGTGAGCAGTTCTTC. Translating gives CATSARPTSGEQFF. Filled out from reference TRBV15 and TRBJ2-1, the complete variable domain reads DAMVIQNPRYQVTQFGKPVTLSCSQTLNHNVMYWYQQKSSQAPKLLFHYYDKDFNNEADTPDNFQSRRPNTSFCFLDIRSPGLGDTAMYLCATSARPTSGEQFFGPGTRLTVL.